The TCR beta chain described here comes from a study of shared clonotypes between healthy human individuals. V was clipped by 3 bases and J by 10 bases, with 13 bases between them. Germline V lookup: CDR1 MDHEN, CDR2 SYDVKM. The CDR3 has 13 residues. Assay: immunoSEQ multiplex PCR; the TCRdb copy retains only in-frame clones and omits some. The sample has 550,000 to 600,000 clones, roughly 79% seen once. The sequencing input was PBMCs. The rearrangement joins TRBV28 to TRBJ2-1; D may correspond to TRBD1 or TRBD2 (5 bases each). This TCR derives from a woman between 35 and 50 years old in good health. Some clones in this sample may be carry-over from other donors' samples. The CDR3 sequence is CASSLWGTREQFF. The CDR3 region has the DNA TGTGCCAGCAGTTTGTGGGGCACTAGAGAGCAGTTCTTC.